The clone carrying this T cell receptor beta chain was recorded a few times. The antigen remains unidentified. At one of its ends the junction is not consistent with the germline gene, which may arise from a read error. The data are from a study of early T cells in non-severe SARS-CoV-2 infection. Study in general: Sequenced bulk RNA came from whole blood that was unsorted, and chains were unpaired. General study results and limits: A preference for anti-spike CD8 responses marked VDJdb matching, which missed private and CD4 specificities.

The CDR3 consists of 12 residues. Attachment of unique molecular identifiers was made to individual cDNA molecules. TCRdb itself ran the 5' RACE reads through MiXCR, one entry per CDR3 protein. The data show around 110,000 distinct CDR3 sequences, around 10% seen once. Material for sequencing was whole blood. This TCR was recovered from an adult who was a healthcare worker with PCR-confirmed SARS-CoV-2 infection or an uninfected control (not recorded which). The chain uses TRBV12-3 or TRBV12-4 and TRBJ2-4; 7 nucleotides match TRBD2. CDR3 bases: TGTGCCAGCAGGGGGAGCGGGGACGGACAAGCCTTC. Its protein is CASRGSGDGQAF.